This entry lists 21 T cell receptor beta chains sequenced from one sample in a study of T cell responses to AZD1222 COVID-19 vaccine. Libraries were prepared by immunoSEQ multiplex PCR; TCRdb keeps only in-frame clonotypes and omits some of them. The sample has about 47,000 clones; roughly 77% are singletons. The source material was peripheral blood, sampled 28 days after the second dose of the MenACWY control vaccine. These TCRs come from an adult who received the MenACWY meningococcal vaccine as a control.

V and J are TRBV7-9 and TRBJ2-5; TRBD2 might be the D (7 bases). Germline CDR1 and CDR2: SEHNR and FQNEAQ (reference sequence). Trimming left V 2 bases short and J 5 bases short, with 12 bases between. This CDR3 spans 14 amino acids. CDR3 protein: CASSLTGGQETQYF. The CDR3 DNA follows: TGTGCCAGCAGCTTAACGGGGGGCCAGGAGACCCAGTACTTC.

There are a few counts of this clone. J is TRBJ2-2 and V is TRBV14; 7 bases line up with TRBD1. Germline V gene sequence: CDR1 SGHDN, CDR2 FVKESK. The V segment lost 3 bases and the J segment 7 bases; nucleotides outside the gene matches: 8. This CDR3 comprises 15 residues. The CDR3 DNA reads as TGTGCCAGCAGCCATGGCGGCAACAGGGGCGGGGAGCTGTTTTTT. Its protein is CASSHGGNRGGELFF.

This clone was detected only once. The rearrangement joins TRBV5-4 to TRBJ1-5, with D unresolved. This CDR3 spans 16 amino acids. Trimming shortened V by 4 bases and J by 1 base, and 15 bases separated the two germline ends. The germline gives CDR1 SGHNT, CDR2 YYREEE (reference sequence). CDR3 sequence reads: CASSLGGSISNQPQHF. The CDR3 nucleotides read TGTGCCAGCAGCCTAGGCGGCTCCATCAGCAATCAGCCCCAGCATTTT.

This clone was detected only a few times. The rearrangement links TRBV6-6 to TRBJ1-2, with D possibly being TRBD1 (6 bases). V was pared by 2 bases and J by 8 bases, with 9 bases between. The CDR3 contains 12 residues. Germline CDR1 and CDR2: MNHNY and SVGAGI (reference sequence). The CDR3 region has the DNA TGTGCCAGCAGTTACGGAGGGGGGGGCTACACCTTC. Encoded protein: CASSYGGGGYTF.

The chain is built from TRBV5-1 and TRBJ2-2, with a weak D call TRBD2 (6 bases). The CDR3 sequence is 15 residues long. Trimming took 4 bases from V and 0 from J, leaving 10 bases between them. Germline V gives CDR1 SGHRS, CDR2 YFSETQ. CDR3 loop: CASSPGLPNTGELFF. In nucleotides, the CDR3 is TGCGCCAGCAGCCCGGGACTTCCGAACACCGGGGAGCTGTTTTTT. The full variable domain, completed using reference TRBV5-1 and TRBJ2-2, is KAGVTQTPRYLIKTRGQQVTLSCSPISGHRSVSWYQQTPGQGLQFLFEYFSETQRNKGNFPGRFSGRQFSNSRSEMNVSTLELGDSALYLCASSPGLPNTGELFFGEGSRLTVL.

The V gene is TRBV3-1 (or the pseudogene TRBV3-2), the J gene TRBJ2-1; D is perhaps TRBD2 (6 bases). Trimming cost V 5 bases and J 0 bases, with 11 bases left between them. This CDR3 has 15 amino acids. From germline, CDR1 is LGHDT and CDR2 YNNKEL (reference sequence). CDR3 residues: CASSSGGGSYNEQFF. The DNA of the CDR3 is TGTGCCAGCAGCTCTGGGGGAGGCTCCTACAATGAGCAGTTCTTC.

The count of this clone is one. The chain couples TRBV28 to TRBJ1-2; 7 nucleotides align to TRBD1. Germline assignment: CDR1 MDHEN and CDR2 SYDVKM. V shed 6 bases and J 3 bases; nucleotides not matched to a gene: 10. The CDR3 loop spans 15 amino acids. CDR3 nucleotides: TGTGCCAGCAGCGAAAGTGGGGGACAGTACTATGGCTACACCTTC. Amino acid sequence: CASSESGGQYYGYTF.

This chain connects TRBV28 to TRBJ1-1; D ambiguous. The CDR3 contains 13 residues. CDR1 is MDHEN, CDR2 SYDVKM, per germline. Trimming removed 2 bases at V and 4 bases at J, with 8 bases between. CDR3: CASSLGVSTEAFF. The CDR3 bases are TGTGCCAGCAGTTTAGGGGTAAGCACTGAAGCTTTCTTT.

The chain combines TRBV2 with TRBJ2-7; TRBD1 might be the D (5 bases). This CDR3 is built from 13 residues. Germline V CDR1 and CDR2: SNHLY, FYNNEI. Trimming left V 6 bases short and J 3 bases short, with 12 bases between. The CDR3 DNA follows: TGTGCCAGCAGAGGCACGGACAACTACGAGCAGTACTTC. It translates to CASRGTDNYEQYF.

The gene calls are TRBV5-1 and TRBJ2-2; TRBD1 aligns across 7 bases. V trimming: 2 bases; J trimming: 0 bases; junction bases outside the gene matches: 1. The CDR3 sequence is 15 residues long. Germline-derived CDR1 and CDR2 are SGHRS and YFSETQ. This CDR3 reads CASSFGTANTGELFF. The CDR3, as DNA: TGCGCCAGCAGCTTCGGGACAGCGAACACCGGGGAGCTGTTTTTT.

This clone was counted only a few times. The rearrangement uses TRBV7-8 and TRBJ1-2; D is undetermined. This CDR3 region has 14 residues. Per the germline V gene, CDR1 is SGHVS and CDR2 is FQNEAQ. V lost 1 base to trimming and J lost 2 bases, with 8 bases between them. The CDR3 DNA reads TGTGCCAGCAGCTTAGGGACCGTAAACTATGGCTACACCTTC. Its protein product is CASSLGTVNYGYTF.

The genes are TRBV28 and TRBJ1-2; D perhaps matches TRBD1 (6 bases). V shed 6 bases and J shed 3 bases, with 11 bases lying between them. Germline V CDR1 and CDR2: MDHEN, SYDVKM. The length of the CDR3 is 13 residues. CDR3: CASSTGLDYGYTF. The DNA for the CDR3 is TGTGCCAGCAGCACAGGGTTAGACTATGGCTACACCTTC.

The chain employs TRBV20-1 and TRBJ2-1; possible D gene TRBD2, 5 bases. The CDR3 is made up of 14 amino acids. The V gene lost 3 bases and the J gene lost 3 bases, with 12 bases spanning the gap. CDR1 DFQATT and CDR2 SNEGSKA come from the germline V gene (reference sequence). CDR3 nucleotide sequence: TGCAGTGCTAGTGTCTCCGGGGTCTACAATGAGCAGTTCTTC. Translating it yields CSASVSGVYNEQFF.

This chain connects TRBV5-6 to TRBJ1-4; D remains unclear. Germline V lookup: CDR1 SGHDT, CDR2 YYEEEE. The CDR3 sequence is 14 residues long. Between the trimmed V and J ends, which lost 1 base and 6 bases, there was a span of 10 bases. DNA of the CDR3: TGTGCCAGCAGCTTGAGGACGTCATATGAAAAACTGTTTTTT. It yields the protein CASSLRTSYEKLFF.

The chain couples TRBV6-5 to TRBJ1-5, with D tentatively TRBD1 (5 bases). CDR1 and CDR2 from the germline V gene are MNHEY and SVGAGI. The CDR3 has 13 residues. The V and J ends lost 2 bases and 7 bases respectively, with 9 bases between them. The CDR3 sequence: CASSYREGQPQHF. CDR3 nucleotides: TGTGCCAGCAGTTACCGGGAGGGGCAGCCCCAGCATTTT.

V gene TRBV3-1 (or the pseudogene TRBV3-2) combines with J gene TRBJ2-6; TRBD1 matches at 7 bases. Trimming took 4 bases from V and 0 from J; bases not matched to a gene: 9. CDR3 size: 18 residues. In germline, CDR1 is LGHDT, CDR2 YNNKEL (reference sequence). DNA for the CDR3: TGTGCCAGCAGCCCTCGGGACAGACGAAGCTCTGGGGCCAACGTCCTGACTTTC. Its translation: CASSPRDRRSSGANVLTF.

This chain links TRBV6-1 with TRBJ1-2, with D maybe TRBD1 (5 bases). The V end was cut by 4 bases, the J end by 1 base, with 19 bases between. This CDR3 comprises 17 residues. The germline V gene encodes CDR1 MNHNS and CDR2 SASEGT. Here the CDR3 reads CASSGRDGVSLNYGYTF. The CDR3 DNA is TGTGCCAGCAGTGGCCGGGACGGAGTTTCCCTTAACTATGGCTACACCTTC.

This clone was seen just once. The chain carries TRBV9 and TRBJ1-3; D is undetermined. Germline CDR1 and CDR2: SGDLS and YYNGEE. V was pared by 2 bases and J by 0 bases, with 6 bases between. This CDR3 comprises 14 residues. CDR3: CASSVLDSGNTIYF. CDR3 in DNA: TGTGCCAGCAGCGTTTTGGACTCTGGAAACACCATATATTTT.

The chain joins TRBV6-1 to TRBJ1-2, with a weak D call TRBD1 (6 bases). The V end lost 2 bases, the J end lost 8 bases, and 12 bases lay between the germline ends. The CDR3 totals 13 residues. Per the germline V gene, CDR1 is MNHNS and CDR2 is SASEGT. The CDR3 DNA sequence: TGTGCCAGCAGTGAACAGGGGCGAAAGGGCTACACCTTC. Its protein product is CASSEQGRKGYTF.

This sequence joins TRBV6-5 and TRBJ1-1; D gene unclear. The V end was cut by 5 bases, the J end by 1 base, with 11 bases between. The CDR3 is made up of 14 amino acids. Germline V gene data show CDR1 as MNHEY and CDR2 as SVGAGI. The chain's CDR3 is CASSPVGRNTEAFF. The DNA of the CDR3 is TGTGCCAGCAGTCCCGTAGGCAGGAACACTGAAGCTTTCTTT.

This clone was seen a single time. The rearrangement uses TRBV7-9 and TRBJ1-3; D is undetermined. Per the germline V gene, CDR1 is SEHNR and CDR2 is FQNEAQ (reference sequence). The CDR3 extends over 14 amino acids. Trimming removed 4 bases at V and 2 bases at J, with 9 bases between. The CDR3 protein is CASSSGSTGNTIYF. The DNA of the CDR3 is TGTGCCAGCAGCTCCGGATCGACTGGAAACACCATATATTTT.